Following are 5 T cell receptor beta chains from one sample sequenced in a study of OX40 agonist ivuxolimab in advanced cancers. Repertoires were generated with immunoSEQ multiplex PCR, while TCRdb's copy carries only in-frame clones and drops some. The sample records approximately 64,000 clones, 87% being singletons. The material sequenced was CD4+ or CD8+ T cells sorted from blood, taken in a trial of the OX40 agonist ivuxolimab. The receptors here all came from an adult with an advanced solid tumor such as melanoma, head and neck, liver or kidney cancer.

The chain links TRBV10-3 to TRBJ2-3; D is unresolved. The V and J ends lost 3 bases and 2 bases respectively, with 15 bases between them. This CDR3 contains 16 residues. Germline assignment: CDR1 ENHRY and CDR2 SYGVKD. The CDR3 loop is CAISDLVREHTDTQYF. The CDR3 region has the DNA TGTGCCATCAGTGATTTGGTTAGAGAACACACAGATACGCAGTATTTT.

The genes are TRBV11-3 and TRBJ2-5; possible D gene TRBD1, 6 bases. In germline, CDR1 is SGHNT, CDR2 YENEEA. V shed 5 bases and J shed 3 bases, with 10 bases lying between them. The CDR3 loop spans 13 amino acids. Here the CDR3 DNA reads TGTGCCAGCAGCGCCTCAGGGGAAGAGACCCAGTACTTC. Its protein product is CASSASGEETQYF.

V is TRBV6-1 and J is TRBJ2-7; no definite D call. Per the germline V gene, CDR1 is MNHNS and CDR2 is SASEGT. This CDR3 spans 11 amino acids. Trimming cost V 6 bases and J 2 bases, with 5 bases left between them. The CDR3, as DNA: TGTGCCAGCAGCCACACCTACGAGCAGTACTTC. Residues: CASSHTYEQYF.

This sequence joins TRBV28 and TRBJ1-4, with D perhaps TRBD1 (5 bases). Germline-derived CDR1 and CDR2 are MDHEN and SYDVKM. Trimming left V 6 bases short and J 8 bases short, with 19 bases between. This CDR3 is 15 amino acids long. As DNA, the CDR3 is TGTGCCAGCAGATCCTCACAGGACTTTGAAGAAAAACTGTTTTTT. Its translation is CASRSSQDFEEKLFF.

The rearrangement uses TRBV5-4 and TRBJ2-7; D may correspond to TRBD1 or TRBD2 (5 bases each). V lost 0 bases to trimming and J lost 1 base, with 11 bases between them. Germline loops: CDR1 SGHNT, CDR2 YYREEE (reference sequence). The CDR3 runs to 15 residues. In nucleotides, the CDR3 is TGTGCCAGCAGCTTGGGAGGGGATAAATCCTACGAGCAGTACTTC. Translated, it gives CASSLGGDKSYEQYF.